The clone carrying this T cell receptor beta chain was observed many times. V lost 5 bases to trimming and J lost 4 bases; unmatched junction nucleotides: 6. This CDR3 region has 15 residues. Per germline, CDR1 MNHNY and CDR2 SVGAGI (reference sequence). The sorted Tregs were CD4+CD25+CD127-/low cells. TCRdb passed the 5' RACE reads through MiXCR, listing each CDR3 protein once. The sample comprises some 32,000 distinct CDR3 sequences, 20% to 30% of which are singletons, and about 2.5% rests with the top ten. Material: tumor-infiltrating Tregs sorted from the breast tumor. V usage is TRBV6-6 and J usage is TRBJ1-5; 9 bases are a match to TRBD1. This sequence originates from a female donor with breast cancer. CDR3 protein: CASSDAGTGNQPQHF. CDR3 DNA: TGTGCCAGCAGTGACGCCGGGACAGGGAATCAGCCCCAGCATTTT.